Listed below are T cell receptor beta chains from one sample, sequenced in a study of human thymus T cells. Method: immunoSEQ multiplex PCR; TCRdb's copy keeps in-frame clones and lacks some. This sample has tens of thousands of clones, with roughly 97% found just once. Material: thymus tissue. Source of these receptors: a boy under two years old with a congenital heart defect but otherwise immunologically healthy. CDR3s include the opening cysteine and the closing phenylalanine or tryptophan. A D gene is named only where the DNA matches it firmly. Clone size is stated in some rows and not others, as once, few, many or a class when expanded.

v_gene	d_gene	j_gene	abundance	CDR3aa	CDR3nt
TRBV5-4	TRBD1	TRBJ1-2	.	CASSDFFWDRGLLFNGYTF	TGTGCCAGCAGCGATTTCTTTTGGGACAGGGGTCTTTTGTTCAATGGCTACACCTTC
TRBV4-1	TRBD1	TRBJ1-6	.	CASSQVAGGVSPLHF	TGCGCCAGCAGCCAAGTTGCAGGGGGAGTCTCACCCCTCCACTTT
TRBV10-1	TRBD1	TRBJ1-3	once	CASSRDRDSGNTIYF	TGCGCCAGCTCTCGGGACAGGGACTCTGGAAACACCATATATTTT
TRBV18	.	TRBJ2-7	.	CASSPRSGTEQYF	TGTGCCAGCTCACCACGTTCGGGGACAGAGCAGTACTTC
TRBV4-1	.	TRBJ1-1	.	CASSLGGTDTEAFF	TGCGCCAGCAGCCTGGGGGGGACGGACACTGAAGCTTTCTTT
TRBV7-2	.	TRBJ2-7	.	CASSLGLQPYEQYF	TGTGCCAGCAGCTTAGGGCTACAACCCTACGAGCAGTACTTC
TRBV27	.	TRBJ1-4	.	CASSLRGGNEKLFF	TGTGCCAGCAGTTTAAGGGGGGGGAATGAAAAACTGTTTTTT
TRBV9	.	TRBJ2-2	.	CASSVEQGPRDSNTGELFF	TGTGCCAGCAGCGTAGAGCAGGGGCCTAGAGATTCGAACACCGGGGAGCTGTTTTTT
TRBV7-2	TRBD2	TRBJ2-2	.	CASSHPGLAGENTGELFF	TGTGCCAGCAGCCATCCGGGACTAGCGGGGGAGAACACCGGGGAGCTGTTTTTT
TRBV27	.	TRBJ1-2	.	CASGTGVNYGYTF	TGTGCCAGCGGTACGGGAGTTAACTATGGCTACACCTTC
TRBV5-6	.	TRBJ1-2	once	CASSFFSGFRDGDYGYTF	TGTGCCAGCAGCTTTTTCAGTGGGTTCCGGGACGGGGACTATGGCTACACCTTC
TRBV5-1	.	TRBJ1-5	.	CASSLDPGDTNQPQHF	TGCGCCAGCAGCTTGGACCCGGGAGATACCAATCAGCCCCAGCATTTT
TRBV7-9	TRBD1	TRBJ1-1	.	CATVDRGRRVTNTEAFF	TGTGCCACCGTCGACAGGGGGCGCAGGGTTACGAACACTGAAGCTTTCTTT
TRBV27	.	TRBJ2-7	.	CASSRREPPYEQYF	TGTGCCAGCAGTCGGAGGGAGCCCCCCTACGAGCAGTACTTC
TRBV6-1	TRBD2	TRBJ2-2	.	CASSGYLAGGPTGELFF	TGTGCCAGCAGTGGATACCTAGCGGGAGGGCCCACCGGGGAGCTGTTTTTT
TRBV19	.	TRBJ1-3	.	CASSISQLTGNTIYF	TGTGCCAGTAGTATTAGTCAGCTAACGGGAAACACCATATATTTT
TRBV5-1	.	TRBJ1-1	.	CASSLIGGAGTEAFF	TGCGCCAGCAGCTTGATAGGGGGGGCTGGCACTGAAGCTTTCTTT
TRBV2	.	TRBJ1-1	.	CASSDVVARVATEAFF	TGTGCCAGCAGTGATGTGGTGGCCAGGGTGGCCACTGAAGCTTTCTTT
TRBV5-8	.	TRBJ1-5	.	CASRSPREGEGNQPQHF	TGTGCCAGCAGATCCCCAAGGGAGGGAGAAGGAAATCAGCCCCAGCATTTT
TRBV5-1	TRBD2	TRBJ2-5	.	CASSPPLAGGRKTQYF	TGCGCCAGCAGCCCACCCCTAGCGGGGGGGCGAAAGACCCAGTACTTC
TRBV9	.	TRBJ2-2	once	CASSVKGNTGELFF	TGTGCCAGCAGCGTAAAGGGGAACACCGGGGAGCTGTTTTTT
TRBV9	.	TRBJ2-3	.	CASSVTGADTQYF	TGTGCCAGCAGCGTGACAGGCGCAGATACGCAGTATTTT
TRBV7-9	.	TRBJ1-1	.	CASSPRQNTEAFF	TGTGCCAGCAGCCCCCGACAGAACACTGAAGCTTTCTTT
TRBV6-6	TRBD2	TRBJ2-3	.	CASWKRGARTDTQYF	TGTGCCAGCTGGAAGCGGGGGGCCAGGACAGATACGCAGTATTTT
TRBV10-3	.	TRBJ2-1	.	CAISEPVPYIEQFF	TGTGCCATCAGTGAGCCGGTCCCGTATATTGAGCAGTTCTTC
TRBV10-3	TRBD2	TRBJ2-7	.	CAILAGARYEQYF	TGTGCCATCCTAGCGGGAGCTAGGTACGAGCAGTACTTC
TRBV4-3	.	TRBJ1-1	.	CASSHPGLNTEAFF	TGCGCCAGCAGCCATCCAGGGTTGAACACTGAAGCTTTCTTT
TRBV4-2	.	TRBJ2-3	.	CASSQNRGEGSPDTQYF	TGTGCCAGCAGCCAAAATAGGGGGGAGGGTAGCCCAGATACGCAGTATTTT
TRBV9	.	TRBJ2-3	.	CASSALAITDTQYF	TGTGCCAGCAGCGCCCTAGCTATCACAGATACGCAGTATTTT